The clone carrying this T cell receptor beta chain has just one count. This sequence may be a read error, since a much larger clone differs from it by one base. Germline V gene sequence: CDR1 SQVTM, CDR2 ANQGSEA. CDR3 length: 13 amino acids. The V and J ends lost 4 bases and 2 bases respectively, with 11 bases between them. A library of TCRbeta sequences, prepared with unique molecular identifiers, was generated. MiXCR, run by TCRdb on the PCR reads, gives a single entry per CDR3 protein. The sample has roughly 300,000 distinct CDR3 sequences, approximately 10% seen once; the top ten hold 20% to 25%. The sample is drawn from a study of T-cell reconstitution after alpha-beta-depleted transplantation in children.

The sequenced sample was peripheral blood, obtained 180 days after TCRalphabeta/CD19-depleted stem cell transplant. The receptor was derived from a male patient aged 2 to 10 who had a stem cell transplant for chronic granulomatous disease, so the T cells may come from the graft donor. The chain joins TRBV29-1 to TRBJ2-5, with TRBD1 as a possible D gene (6 bases). CDR3 DNA: TGCAGCGTTGCACAGGGTTCGCAAGAGACCCAGTACTTC. It encodes CSVAQGSQETQYF.